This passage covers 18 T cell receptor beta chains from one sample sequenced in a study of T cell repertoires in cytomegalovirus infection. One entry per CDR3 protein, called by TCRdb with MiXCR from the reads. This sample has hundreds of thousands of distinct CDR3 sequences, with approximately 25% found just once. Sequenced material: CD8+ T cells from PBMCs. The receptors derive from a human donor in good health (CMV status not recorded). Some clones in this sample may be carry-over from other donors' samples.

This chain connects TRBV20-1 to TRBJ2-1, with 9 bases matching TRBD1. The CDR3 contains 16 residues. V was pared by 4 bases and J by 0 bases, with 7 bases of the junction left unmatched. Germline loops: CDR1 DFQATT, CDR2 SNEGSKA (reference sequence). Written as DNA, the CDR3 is TGCAGTGCTAATTCACCGGGACAGGGCTCCTACAATGAGCAGTTCTTC. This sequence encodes CSANSPGQGSYNEQFF.

Written as DNA, the CDR3 is TGCAGTGCAACAACTAGCATTGGGGAGCTGTTTTTT. Amino acids: CSATTSIGELFF. This sequence joins TRBV20-1 and TRBJ2-2; D possibly corresponds to TRBD2 (6 bases). Germline V gene lookup returns CDR1 DFQATT and CDR2 SNEGSKA (reference sequence). Trimming removed 6 bases at V and 8 bases at J, with 13 bases between. This CDR3 contains 12 residues.

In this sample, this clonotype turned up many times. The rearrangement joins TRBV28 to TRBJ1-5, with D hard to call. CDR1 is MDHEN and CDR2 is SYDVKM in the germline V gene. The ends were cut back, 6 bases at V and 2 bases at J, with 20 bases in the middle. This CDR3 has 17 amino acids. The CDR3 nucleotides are TGTGCCAGCAGCCCTTATGCTAAAGACTGGGGCAATCAGCCCCAGCATTTT. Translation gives CASSPYAKDWGNQPQHF.

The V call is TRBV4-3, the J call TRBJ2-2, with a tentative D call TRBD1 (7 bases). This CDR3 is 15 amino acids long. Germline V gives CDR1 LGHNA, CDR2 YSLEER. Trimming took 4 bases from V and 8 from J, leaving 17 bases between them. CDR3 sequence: CASSLGLQGTGELFF. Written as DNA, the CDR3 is TGCGCCAGCAGCCTAGGGCTACAGGGGACTGGGGAGCTGTTTTTT.

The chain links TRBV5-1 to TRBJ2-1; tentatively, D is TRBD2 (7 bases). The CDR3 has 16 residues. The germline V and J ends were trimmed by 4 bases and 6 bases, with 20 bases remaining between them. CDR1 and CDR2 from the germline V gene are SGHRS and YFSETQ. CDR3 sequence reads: CASSLHGGGHPNEQFF. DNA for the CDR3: TGCGCCAGCAGCCTCCACGGCGGGGGCCACCCCAATGAGCAGTTCTTC.

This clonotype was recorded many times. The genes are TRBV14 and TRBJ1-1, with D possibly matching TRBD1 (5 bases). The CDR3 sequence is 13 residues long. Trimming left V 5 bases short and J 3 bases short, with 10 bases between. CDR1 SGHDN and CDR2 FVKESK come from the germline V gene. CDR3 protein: CASSWGRHTEAFF. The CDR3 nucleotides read TGTGCCAGCAGCTGGGGACGGCACACTGAAGCTTTCTTT. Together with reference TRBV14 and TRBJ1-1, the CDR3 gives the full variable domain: EAGVTQFPSHSVIEKGQTVTLRCDPISGHDNLYWYRRVMGKEIKFLLHFVKESKQDESGMPNNRFLAERTGGTYSTLKVQPAELEDSGVYFCASSWGRHTEAFFGQGTRLTVV.

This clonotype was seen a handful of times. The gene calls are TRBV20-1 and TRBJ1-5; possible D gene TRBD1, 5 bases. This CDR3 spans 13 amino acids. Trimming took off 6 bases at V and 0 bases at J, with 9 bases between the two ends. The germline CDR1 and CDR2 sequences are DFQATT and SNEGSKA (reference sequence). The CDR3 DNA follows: TGCAGTGCCCCTGGGGGTAGCAATCAGCCCCAGCATTTT. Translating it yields CSAPGGSNQPQHF.

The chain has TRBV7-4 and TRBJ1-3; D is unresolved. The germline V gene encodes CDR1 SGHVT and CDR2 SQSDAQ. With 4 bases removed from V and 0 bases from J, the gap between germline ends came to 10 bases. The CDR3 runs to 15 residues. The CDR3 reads CASSSDEVSGNTIYF. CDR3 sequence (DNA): TGTGCCAGCAGCTCCGACGAGGTCTCTGGAAACACCATATATTTT.

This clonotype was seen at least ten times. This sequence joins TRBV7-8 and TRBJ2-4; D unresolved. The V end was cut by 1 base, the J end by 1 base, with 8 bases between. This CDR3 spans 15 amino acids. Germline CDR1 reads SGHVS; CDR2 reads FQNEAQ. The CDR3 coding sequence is TGTGCCAGCAGCTTAGTTCCATCTGCCAAAAACATTCAGTACTTC. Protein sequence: CASSLVPSAKNIQYF.

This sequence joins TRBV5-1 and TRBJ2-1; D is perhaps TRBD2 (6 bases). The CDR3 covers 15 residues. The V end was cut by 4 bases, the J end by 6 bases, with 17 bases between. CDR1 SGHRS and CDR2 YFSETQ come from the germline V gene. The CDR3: CASSTGTGRSNEQFF. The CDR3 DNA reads TGCGCCAGCAGCACCGGGACCGGGAGAAGCAATGAGCAGTTCTTC. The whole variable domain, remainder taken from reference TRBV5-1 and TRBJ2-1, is KAGVTQTPRYLIKTRGQQVTLSCSPISGHRSVSWYQQTPGQGLQFLFEYFSETQRNKGNFPGRFSGRQFSNSRSEMNVSTLELGDSALYLCASSTGTGRSNEQFFGPGTRLTVL.

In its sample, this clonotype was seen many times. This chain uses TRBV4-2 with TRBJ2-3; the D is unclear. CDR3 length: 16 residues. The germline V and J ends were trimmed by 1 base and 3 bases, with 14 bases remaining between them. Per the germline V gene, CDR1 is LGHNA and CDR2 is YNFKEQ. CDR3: CASSQVATWLTDTQYF. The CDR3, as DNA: TGTGCCAGCAGCCAAGTTGCGACTTGGTTAACAGATACGCAGTATTTT.

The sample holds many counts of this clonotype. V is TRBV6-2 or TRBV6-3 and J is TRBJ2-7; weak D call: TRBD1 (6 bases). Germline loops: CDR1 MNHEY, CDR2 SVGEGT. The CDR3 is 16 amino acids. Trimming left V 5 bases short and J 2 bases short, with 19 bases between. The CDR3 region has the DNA TGTGCCAGCAGTCACCCTAGAATCGACAGGACCTACGAGCAGTACGTC. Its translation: CASSHPRIDRTYEQYV.

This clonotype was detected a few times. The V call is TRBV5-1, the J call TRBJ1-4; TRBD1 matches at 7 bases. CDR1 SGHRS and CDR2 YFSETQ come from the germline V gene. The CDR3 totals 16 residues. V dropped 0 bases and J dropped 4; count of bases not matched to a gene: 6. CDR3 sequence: CASSLEGQTLNEKLFF. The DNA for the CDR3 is TGCGCCAGCAGCTTGGAGGGACAGACGCTTAATGAAAAACTGTTTTTT.

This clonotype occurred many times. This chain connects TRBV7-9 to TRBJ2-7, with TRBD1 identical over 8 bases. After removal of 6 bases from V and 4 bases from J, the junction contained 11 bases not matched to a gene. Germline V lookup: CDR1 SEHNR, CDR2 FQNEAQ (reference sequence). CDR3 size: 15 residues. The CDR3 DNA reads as TGTGCCAGCAGACCCTCGATAGACAGGGGTTACGAGCAGTACTTC. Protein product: CASRPSIDRGYEQYF.

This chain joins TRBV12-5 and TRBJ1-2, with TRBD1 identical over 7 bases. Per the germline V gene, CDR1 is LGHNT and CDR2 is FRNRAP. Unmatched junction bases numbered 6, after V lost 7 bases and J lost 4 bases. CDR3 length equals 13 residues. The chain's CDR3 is CASVGDSTYGYTF. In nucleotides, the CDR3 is TGTGCTAGTGTTGGGGACAGCACCTATGGCTACACCTTC.

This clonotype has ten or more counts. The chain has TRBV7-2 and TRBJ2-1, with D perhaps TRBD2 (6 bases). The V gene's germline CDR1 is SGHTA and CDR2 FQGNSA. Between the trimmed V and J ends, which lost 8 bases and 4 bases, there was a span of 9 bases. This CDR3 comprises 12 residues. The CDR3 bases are TGTGCCAGCGGGACTCCTTACAATGAGCAGTTCTTC. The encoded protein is CASGTPYNEQFF.

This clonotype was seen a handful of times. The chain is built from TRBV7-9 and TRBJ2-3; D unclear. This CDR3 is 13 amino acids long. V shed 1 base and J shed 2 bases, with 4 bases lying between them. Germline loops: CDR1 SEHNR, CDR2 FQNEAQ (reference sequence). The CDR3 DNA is TGTGCCAGCAGCTTAGACCACACAGATACGCAGTATTTT. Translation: CASSLDHTDTQYF.

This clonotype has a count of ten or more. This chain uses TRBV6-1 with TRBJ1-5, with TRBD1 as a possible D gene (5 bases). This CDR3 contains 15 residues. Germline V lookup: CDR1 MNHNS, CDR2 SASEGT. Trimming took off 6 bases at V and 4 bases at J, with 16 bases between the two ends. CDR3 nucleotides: TGTGCCAGCAGCACCGGGGCCGTCGAAAATCAGCCCCAGCATTTT. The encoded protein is CASSTGAVENQPQHF.